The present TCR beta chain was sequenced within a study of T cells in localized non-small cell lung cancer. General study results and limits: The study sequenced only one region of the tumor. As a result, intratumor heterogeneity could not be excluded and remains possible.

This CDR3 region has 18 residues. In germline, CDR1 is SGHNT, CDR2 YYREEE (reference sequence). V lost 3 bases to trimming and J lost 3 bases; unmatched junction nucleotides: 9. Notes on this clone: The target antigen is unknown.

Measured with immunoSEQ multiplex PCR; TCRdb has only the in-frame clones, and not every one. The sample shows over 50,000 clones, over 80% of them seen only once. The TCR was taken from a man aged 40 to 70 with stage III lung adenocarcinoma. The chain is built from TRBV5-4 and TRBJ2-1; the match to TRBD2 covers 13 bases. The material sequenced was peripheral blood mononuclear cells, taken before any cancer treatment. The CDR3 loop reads CASSSPTSGGEDYNEQFF. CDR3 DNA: TGTGCCAGCAGCTCACCTACTAGCGGGGGGGAGGACTACAATGAGCAGTTCTTC. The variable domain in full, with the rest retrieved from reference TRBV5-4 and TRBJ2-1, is ETGVTQSPTHLIKTRGQQVTLRCSSQSGHNTVSWYQQALGQGPQFIFQYYREEENGRGNFPPRFSGLQFPNYSSELNVNALELDDSALYLCASSSPTSGGEDYNEQFFGPGTRLTVL.